The 12 T cell receptor beta chains presented below share a single source sample, sequenced in a study of T cells after posttransplantation cyclophosphamide. This table comes from immunoSEQ multiplex PCR, and its TCRdb copy is limited to in-frame clones, with some not included. The profile shows about 21,000 clones, about 86% of them singletons. Controls had myeloablative marrow grafts with methotrexate and calcineurin inhibitor, sampled at 1 year. The source was PBMCs, collected approximately 360 days after allogeneic stem cell transplant with calcineurin inhibitor and methotrexate. The receptors derive from a female patient aged 25-40 years who received an allogeneic stem cell transplant from an unrelated donor, was CMV-positive, and had acute and chronic GVHD. Some T cells may be the graft donor's.

The chain uses TRBV28 and TRBJ2-1; TRBD2 matches 7 bases. V was clipped by 10 bases and J by 7 bases; unmatched bases: 10. The germline CDR1 and CDR2 sequences are MDHEN and SYDVKM. The CDR3 contains 13 residues. The CDR3 sequence is CATRGRAWNEQFF. The CDR3 nucleotides are TGTGCCACCCGAGGGAGGGCCTGGAATGAGCAGTTCTTC. Full variable domain (missing parts from reference TRBV28 and TRBJ2-1): DVKVTQSSRYLVKRTGEKVFLECVQDMDHENMFWYRQDPGLGLRLIYFSYDVKMKEKGDIPEGYSVSREKKERFSLILESASTNQTSMYLCATRGRAWNEQFFGPGTRLTVL.

The rearrangement joins TRBV27 to TRBJ2-3; 9 bases match TRBD2. The CDR3 totals 15 residues. Trimming took 5 bases from V and 8 from J; bases not matched to a gene: 11. Germline CDR1 and CDR2: MNHEY and SMNVEV (reference sequence). The CDR3 DNA reads TGTGCCAGCAGTGTAGGGACTAGCATCCTCGGTACGCAGTATTTT. Amino acid sequence: CASSVGTSILGTQYF.

This clone was seen only a few times. This chain uses TRBV10-2 with TRBJ1-6; a possible D gene is TRBD1 (5 bases). The CDR3 runs to 15 residues. The germline V and J ends were trimmed by 2 bases and 4 bases, with 9 bases remaining between them. Germline assignment: CDR1 WSHSY and CDR2 SAAADI. CDR3 coding DNA: TGCGCCAGCAGTGAGCTAGGGGCGTATAATTCACCCCTCCACTTT. This encodes CASSELGAYNSPLHF.

J is TRBJ1-2 and V is TRBV6-5; possible D gene TRBD1, 6 bases. The CDR3 has 14 residues. Between the trimmed V and J ends, which lost 5 bases and 4 bases, there was a span of 14 bases. CDR1 is MNHEY, CDR2 SVGAGI, per germline. This CDR3 is CASSQSGTSYGYTF. The CDR3 coding sequence is TGTGCCAGCAGTCAGAGCGGGACAAGCTATGGCTACACCTTC.

V and J are TRBV27 and TRBJ2-3; unclear D gene. V was clipped by 5 bases and J by 4 bases, with 7 bases between them. Per germline, CDR1 MNHEY and CDR2 SMNVEV (reference sequence). The CDR3 has 12 amino acids. CDR3 sequence reads: CASSTMADTQYF. For the CDR3, the DNA is TGTGCCAGCAGTACAATGGCAGATACGCAGTATTTT.

The chain joins TRBV25-1 to TRBJ1-2; TRBD1 agrees at 7 bases. The CDR3 totals 15 residues. From germline, CDR1 is MGHDK and CDR2 SYGVNS. V lost 4 bases and J lost 0; bases outside the gene matches: 5. Here the CDR3 DNA reads TGTGCCAGCAGTGGGCGACAGGGATCTAACTATGGCTACACCTTC. Its translation: CASSGRQGSNYGYTF.

The rearrangement links TRBV27 to TRBJ2-7; 10 bases agree with TRBD1. V gave up 4 bases and J gave up 7 bases; unmatched junction bases: 10. From germline, CDR1 is MNHEY and CDR2 SMNVEV (reference sequence). The CDR3 length is 15 residues. Here the CDR3 reads CASSWDRGPQSEQYF. The DNA of the CDR3 is TGTGCCAGCAGTTGGGACAGGGGTCCGCAGTCGGAGCAGTACTTC.

V is TRBV10-3 and J is TRBJ2-1, with 11 bases identical to TRBD2. CDR3 length equals 19 residues. CDR1 ENHRY and CDR2 SYGVKD come from the germline V gene. The V gene end was trimmed by 5 bases and the J gene end by 0 bases; junction bases not matched to a gene: 12. Written as DNA, the CDR3 is TGTGCCATCAGTTCTATAGCGGGAGGGCCGTCCAGCTCCTACAATGAGCAGTTCTTC. This gives the protein CAISSIAGGPSSSYNEQFF.

J is TRBJ2-5 and V is TRBV4-1, with a possible D match to TRBD2 (5 bases). Germline CDR1 MGHRA, CDR2 YSYEKL. The CDR3 is 14 amino acids. V gave up 1 base and J gave up 5 bases, with 11 bases separating them. This CDR3 reads CASSQGWRAETQYF. The DNA for the CDR3 is TGCGCCAGCAGCCAAGGGTGGCGGGCGGAGACCCAGTACTTC.

Comment on this clone: The junction shows a germline mismatch at one end, possibly a read error. The chain combines TRBV2 with TRBJ1-2, with 7 bases fitting TRBD1. CDR3 length: 13 amino acids. Germline CDR1 and CDR2: SNHLY and FYNNEI. The CDR3 loop reads CASRTTGDRFYAF. CDR3 nucleotide sequence: TGTGCCAGCAGGACAACAGGGGACCGGTTTTACGCCTTC.

On this clone: Compared with germline, one end of the junction differs, possibly owing to a read error. The rearrangement joins TRBV7-7 to TRBJ2-3; 9 bases match TRBD2. CDR3 length: 15 amino acids. Germline V CDR1 and CDR2: SSHAT, FNYEAQ (reference sequence). The CDR3, as DNA: TGTGCTAGCAGCTTAGGGCGGGGGGGCCTAGATACGCAGTATTTT. Encoded protein: CASSLGRGGLDTQYF.

The V call is TRBV19, the J call TRBJ2-3; D is uncertain. Deletions cut 1 base from V and 2 bases from J, with 16 bases between. Germline V gene sequence: CDR1 LNHDA, CDR2 SQIVND (reference sequence). CDR3 length: 17 amino acids. The CDR3 DNA sequence: TGTGCCAGTAGTATAGGGCCATCCCAGTACTACACAGATACGCAGTATTTT. Encoded protein: CASSIGPSQYYTDTQYF.